A single sample gave rise to the 26 T cell receptor beta chains below, sequenced in a study of breast tumors, draining lymph nodes, adjacent tissues. TCRdb reprocessed the multiplex PCR reads via MiXCR and lists one record per CDR3 protein. The sample contains 180,000 or so distinct CDR3 sequences, 31% of which appear only once. The lymph nodes were axillary draining lymph nodes from breast cancer patients. The sequenced sample consisted of axillary lymph node tissue. Receptors originate from a female donor with breast cancer. Some clones in this sample may be carry-over from other donors' samples.

Concerning this clonotype itself: The junction departs from germline at one end; a sequencing error may be responsible. This chain joins TRBV7-9 and TRBJ1-3; no firm D call. CDR3 length: 14 residues. Germline V CDR1 and CDR2: SEHNR, FQNEAQ (reference sequence). This CDR3 reads CSSSQDYGGNTIYF. As DNA, the CDR3 is TGTTCCAGCAGCCAAGATTATGGGGGAAACACCATATATTTT.

Comments on this clonotype: Just one base apart from a much larger clone, this may be a read error. The rearrangement joins TRBV9 to TRBJ1-3; tentative D call: TRBD1 (6 bases). The CDR3 is 16 residues long. Germline V lookup: CDR1 SGDLS, CDR2 YYNGEE. CDR3 DNA sequence: TGTACCAGCAGCGCCCAAGGGGGGGCCTCTGGAAACACCATATATTTT. As protein: CTSSAQGGASGNTIYF.

Only a few counts were recorded for this clonotype. The chain joins TRBV7-6 to TRBJ1-1, with no clear D. V was clipped by 1 base and J by 4 bases, with 13 bases between them. The CDR3 runs to 15 residues. CDR1 is SGHVS, CDR2 FNYEAQ, per germline. As DNA, the CDR3 is TGTGCCAGCAGCTTAGAAGTAGGCTCGGCCACTGAAGCTTTCTTT. It yields the protein CASSLEVGSATEAFF.

This clonotype showed up just a few times. The chain is built from TRBV27 and TRBJ2-2; D ambiguous. Trimming pared 8 bases from V and 5 bases from J, leaving 24 bases between. CDR1 MNHEY and CDR2 SMNVEV come from the germline V gene (reference sequence). This CDR3 has 17 amino acids. CDR3 sequence: CASSSRPSARETGELFF. Here the CDR3 DNA reads TGTGCCAGCTCTTCCAGACCCTCGGCTAGAGAAACCGGGGAGCTGTTTTTT.

This clonotype was counted ten times or more. This rearrangement joins TRBV4-1 to TRBJ2-2; TRBD2 matches at 7 bases. V lost 4 bases and J lost 6; bases outside the gene matches: 5. The CDR3 has 14 amino acids. The V gene's germline CDR1 is MGHRA and CDR2 YSYEKL. For the CDR3, the DNA is TGCGCCAGCAGCCGAGGGGAGGGAGCCGGGGAGCTGTTTTTT. Protein product: CASSRGEGAGELFF.

This clonotype was counted many times. The chain joins TRBV5-4 to TRBJ2-2; 10 nucleotides align to TRBD2. This CDR3 comprises 16 residues. Losses at the gene ends were 4 bases for V and 4 bases for J; bases not matched to a gene: 7. Germline lookup yields CDR1 SGHNT and CDR2 YYREEE (reference sequence). The CDR3 is CASSPALAGATGELFF. Here the CDR3 DNA reads TGTGCCAGCAGCCCTGCCCTAGCGGGAGCCACCGGGGAGCTGTTTTTT.

About this clonotype: This is likely a read error, given that the CDR3 carries no conserved phenylalanine or tryptophan at its end. The chain couples TRBV6-5 to TRBJ2-7; TRBD1 aligns across 7 bases. V lost 5 bases, J lost 3 bases, and 7 bases stayed unmatched. CDR3 length: 14 residues. Germline-derived CDR1 and CDR2 are MNHEY and SVGAGI. This chain's CDR3 is CASSHAGGNYEQYS. In DNA form, the CDR3 reads TGTGCCAGCAGTCACGCAGGGGGAAACTACGAGCAGTACTCC.

V and J are TRBV7-2 and TRBJ1-6, with D tentatively TRBD1 (6 bases). V was cut by 5 bases and J by 10 bases, with 21 bases left in between. Germline V gene lookup returns CDR1 SGHTA and CDR2 FQGNSA. This CDR3 spans 16 amino acids. The CDR3 nucleotides read TGTGCCAGCAGCCCCTTTAGCGGGACAATAAGGTCACCCCTCCACTTT. This encodes CASSPFSGTIRSPLHF.

Note on this clonotype: This CDR3 is missing its conserved last phenylalanine or tryptophan, likely due to a read error. The J gene is TRBJ1-1, the V gene TRBV19; D is perhaps TRBD1 (5 bases). Deletions cut 5 bases from V and 1 base from J, with 17 bases between. This CDR3 has 16 amino acids. CDR1 is LNHDA, CDR2 SQIVND, per germline (reference sequence). DNA of the CDR3: TGTGCCAGTAGTTCTCTCGGGGGGAACTCGAACACTGAAGCTTTCTCT. Residues: CASSSLGGNSNTEAFS.

CDR3 in amino acids: CATSDPGASGKHEQYF. The CDR3 nucleotides are TGTGCCACCAGTGATCCCGGAGCTAGCGGGAAGCACGAGCAGTACTTC. This chain links TRBV24-1 with TRBJ2-7; 9 bases agree with TRBD2. There are 16 residues in the CDR3. The V gene's germline CDR1 is KGHDR and CDR2 SFDVKD. V was pared by 3 bases and J by 5 bases, with 10 bases of the junction left unmatched.

This clonotype turned up a few times. The CDR3: CASSFDLSDTEAFF. The CDR3 DNA sequence: TGTGCCAGCAGCTTTGACCTCTCGGACACTGAAGCTTTCTTT. The chain links TRBV5-6 to TRBJ1-1, with D unresolved. From germline, CDR1 is SGHDT and CDR2 YYEEEE. Trimming removed 2 bases at V and 3 bases at J, with 11 bases between. The CDR3 totals 14 residues.

This clonotype was counted between two and nine times. The V gene is TRBV6-6, the J gene TRBJ2-7; maybe TRBD2 (7 bases). The CDR3 totals 17 residues. Germline lookup yields CDR1 MNHNY and CDR2 SVGAGI (reference sequence). V was pared by 5 bases and J by 6 bases, with 26 bases between. The CDR3 DNA reads TGTGCCAGCAGTCACCTATCGGGGGGCCCAGGGGCGGGCGAGCAGTACTTC. This gives the protein CASSHLSGGPGAGEQYF.

In this sample, this clonotype turned up a few times. The chain carries TRBV10-1 and TRBJ2-7; possibly TRBD1 or TRBD2 for D (5 bases each). The germline V gene has CDR1 WNHNN and CDR2 SYGVQD (reference sequence). With 5 bases removed from V and 3 bases from J, the gap between germline ends came to 17 bases. The CDR3 contains 15 residues. In nucleotides, the CDR3 is TGCGCCAGCAGTCCCGGGACGGCCGGTGGCTACGAGCAGTACTTC. Amino acid sequence: CASSPGTAGGYEQYF.

This clonotype was picked up many times. J is TRBJ2-1 and V is TRBV20-1, with TRBD1 matching over 8 bases. This CDR3 has 14 amino acids. V lost 2 bases to trimming and J lost 8 bases; unmatched junction nucleotides: 8. The germline gives CDR1 DFQATT, CDR2 SNEGSKA (reference sequence). Here the CDR3 reads CSARRADRVHEQFF. Written as DNA, the CDR3 is TGCAGTGCTAGAAGAGCGGACAGGGTCCATGAGCAGTTCTTC.

Notes on this clonotype: Likely a read error: the CDR3 ends without its conserved phenylalanine or tryptophan. The rearrangement links TRBV27 to TRBJ1-5; no firm D call. The V end lost 5 bases, the J end lost 0 bases, and 2 bases lay between the germline ends. This CDR3 has 12 amino acids. Per germline, CDR1 MNHEY and CDR2 SMNVEV (reference sequence). CDR3 nucleotide sequence: TGTGCCAGCAGTACTAGCAATCAGCCCCAGCATCTT. It encodes CASSTSNQPQHL.

The table lists this clonotype with many counts. The rearrangement joins TRBV29-1 to TRBJ1-2; D is perhaps TRBD1 (5 bases). Looked up from germline, CDR1 is SQVTM and CDR2 is ANQGSEA. The CDR3 length is 12 residues. V was trimmed by 3 bases and J by 7 bases, leaving 12 bases between them. As DNA, the CDR3 is TGCAGCGTTGAGAGGGGAGTTGGTGGCTACACCTTC. Encoded protein: CSVERGVGGYTF.

A remark on this clonotype: Since a much larger clone is just one base distant, this may be a read error. The chain couples TRBV20-1 to TRBJ2-4; 9 bases are a match to TRBD1. V shed 1 base, J shed 7 bases, and the junction held 5 bases outside the gene matches. The CDR3 is 14 residues long. Germline V gene sequence: CDR1 DFQATT, CDR2 SNEGSKA (reference sequence). CDR3 residues: CSARGTGEFNIQYF. For the CDR3, the DNA is TGCAGTGCTAGAGGGACAGGGGAGTTTAACATTCAGTACTTC.

The CDR3 nucleotides are TGTGCCAGCAGCTTGAGTGGGAGGGGGCGCAGGGAGGACAATGAGCAGTTCTTC. Translated, it gives CASSLSGRGRREDNEQFF. The chain recombines TRBV5-4 with TRBJ2-1; either TRBD1 or TRBD2 may fit D (7 bases each). The germline CDR1 and CDR2 sequences are SGHNT and YYREEE (reference sequence). V was shortened by 1 base and J by 5 bases, with 22 bases between the two germline ends. This CDR3 comprises 18 residues. Full variable domain (outside the CDR3, taken from reference TRBV5-4 and TRBJ2-1): ETGVTQSPTHLIKTRGQQVTLRCSSQSGHNTVSWYQQALGQGPQFIFQYYREEENGRGNFPPRFSGLQFPNYSSELNVNALELDDSALYLCASSLSGRGRREDNEQFFGPGTRLTVL.

This clonotype has at least ten counts. The chain joins TRBV6-6 to TRBJ2-7; TRBD2 agrees at 11 bases. The CDR3 covers 14 residues. Germline V gene lookup returns CDR1 MNHNY and CDR2 SVGAGI (reference sequence). J gave up 2 bases and V 7 bases, and 4 bases lay outside the gene matches. CDR3 protein: CASKQTSGAYEQYF. The CDR3 DNA sequence: TGTGCCAGCAAGCAGACTAGCGGGGCCTACGAGCAGTACTTC.

Many counts were recorded for this clonotype. The rearrangement links TRBV4-1 to TRBJ1-5, with a weak D call TRBD1 (5 bases). Germline V gene lookup returns CDR1 MGHRA and CDR2 YSYEKL. CDR3 length: 15 residues. Trimming stripped 2 bases from V and 3 bases from J, with 11 bases between. This CDR3 is CASSQLDNSNQPQHF. In DNA form, the CDR3 reads TGCGCCAGCAGCCAATTGGACAACTCCAATCAGCCCCAGCATTTT.

Of note for this clonotype: Since no conserved phenylalanine or tryptophan closes the CDR3, a read error is the likely cause. The DNA is left out, because the CDR3 cannot be placed on it with certainty; the CDR3 is given as TCRdb lists it. CDR3 sequence: CASSLATS. This sequence joins TRBV7-2 and TRBJ1-3. Germline assignment: CDR1 SGHTA and CDR2 FQGNSA. The CDR3 length is 8 residues, termini included.

This clonotype appeared many times. V and J are TRBV20-1 and TRBJ2-5, with D unclear. The germline gives CDR1 DFQATT, CDR2 SNEGSKA (reference sequence). Trimming took off 7 bases at V and 2 bases at J, with 11 bases between the two ends. This CDR3 has 12 amino acids. The CDR3 loop is CSVGRIQETQYF. The DNA for the CDR3 is TGCAGTGTAGGGCGCATACAAGAGACCCAGTACTTC.

This clonotype was observed many times. The chain combines TRBV5-4 with TRBJ2-7, with D uncertain. V lost 1 base, J lost 3 bases, and 8 bases lay in between. Germline assignment: CDR1 SGHNT and CDR2 YYREEE (reference sequence). This CDR3 contains 13 residues. The CDR3 DNA sequence: TGTGCCAGCAGCTTGAACAGATACTACGAGCAGTACTTC. Encoded protein: CASSLNRYYEQYF.

The gene calls are TRBV5-4 and TRBJ1-2; a weak D match, TRBD1 (5 bases). CDR1 is SGHNT and CDR2 is YYREEE in the germline V gene (reference sequence). Trimming stripped 0 bases from V and 7 bases from J, with 16 bases between. This CDR3 contains 15 residues. Here the CDR3 reads CASSLAGDPGAGYTF. CDR3 coding DNA: TGTGCCAGCAGCTTGGCTGGGGACCCAGGAGCTGGCTACACCTTC. Supplemented by reference TRBV5-4 and TRBJ1-2, the full variable domain reads ETGVTQSPTHLIKTRGQQVTLRCSSQSGHNTVSWYQQALGQGPQFIFQYYREEENGRGNFPPRFSGLQFPNYSSELNVNALELDDSALYLCASSLAGDPGAGYTFGSGTRLTVV.

The sample holds many counts of this clonotype. CDR3 loop: CSASRNRFNEKLFF. CDR3 in DNA: TGCAGTGCTAGTCGGAACAGGTTCAATGAAAAACTGTTTTTT. The chain recombines TRBV20-1 with TRBJ1-4; tentative D call: TRBD1 (5 bases). The CDR3 totals 14 residues. The V end lost 3 bases, the J end lost 5 bases, and 13 bases lay between the germline ends. The germline V gene encodes CDR1 DFQATT and CDR2 SNEGSKA (reference sequence).

Ten or more counts support this clonotype. This chain connects TRBV28 to TRBJ2-1; D is unclear. This CDR3 is 14 amino acids long. Looked up from germline, CDR1 is MDHEN and CDR2 is SYDVKM. V was cut by 6 bases and J by 2 bases, with 11 bases left in between. Written as DNA, the CDR3 is TGTGCCAGCAGGTCGAGTAGCCCCTACAATGAGCAGTTCTTC. Amino acids: CASRSSSPYNEQFF.